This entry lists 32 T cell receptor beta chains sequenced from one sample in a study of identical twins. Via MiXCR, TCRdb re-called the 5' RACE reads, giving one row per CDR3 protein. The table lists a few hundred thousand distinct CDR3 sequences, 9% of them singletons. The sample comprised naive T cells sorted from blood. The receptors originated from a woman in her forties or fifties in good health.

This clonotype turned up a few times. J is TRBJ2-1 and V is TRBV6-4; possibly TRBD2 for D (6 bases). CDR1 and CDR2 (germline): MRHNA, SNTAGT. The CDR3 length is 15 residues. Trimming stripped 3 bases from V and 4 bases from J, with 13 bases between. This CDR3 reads CASSEGLNPYNEQFF. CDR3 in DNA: TGTGCCAGCAGTGAGGGACTGAATCCATACAATGAGCAGTTCTTC.

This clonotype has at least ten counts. Here the CDR3 DNA reads TGCGCCAGCAGCCCCCTAGCGGGTATTGACACCGGGGAGCTGTTTTTT. It specifies CASSPLAGIDTGELFF. V gene TRBV4-1 combines with J gene TRBJ2-2; 8 bases map to TRBD2. Trimming at V came to 4 bases and at J to 3 bases, leaving 7 bases not matched to a gene. The germline CDR1 and CDR2 sequences are MGHRA and YSYEKL. The CDR3 extends over 16 amino acids.

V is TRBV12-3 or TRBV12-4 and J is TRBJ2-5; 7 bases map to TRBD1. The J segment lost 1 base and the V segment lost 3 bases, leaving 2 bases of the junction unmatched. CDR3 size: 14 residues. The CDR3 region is CASSFRTGQETQYF. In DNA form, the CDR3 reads TGTGCCAGCAGTTTTAGGACAGGCCAAGAGACCCAGTACTTC.

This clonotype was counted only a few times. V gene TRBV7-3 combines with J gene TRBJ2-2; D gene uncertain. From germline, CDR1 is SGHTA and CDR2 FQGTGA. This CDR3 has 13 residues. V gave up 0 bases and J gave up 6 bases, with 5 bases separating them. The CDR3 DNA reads TGTGCCAGCAGCTTAACAGGGTCCGGGGAGCTGTTTTTT. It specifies CASSLTGSGELFF. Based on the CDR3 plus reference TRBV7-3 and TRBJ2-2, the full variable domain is GAGVSQTPSNKVTEKGKYVELRCDPISGHTALYWYRQSLGQGPEFLIYFQGTGAADDSGLPNDRFFAVRPEGSVSTLKIQRTERGDSAVYLCASSLTGSGELFFGEGSRLTVL.

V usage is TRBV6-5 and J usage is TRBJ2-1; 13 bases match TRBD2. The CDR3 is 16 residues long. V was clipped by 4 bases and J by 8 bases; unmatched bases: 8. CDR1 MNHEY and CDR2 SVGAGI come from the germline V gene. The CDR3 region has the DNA TGTGCCAGCAGTTGGAGGACTAGCGGGAGAGACTATGAGCAGTTCTTC. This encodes CASSWRTSGRDYEQFF.

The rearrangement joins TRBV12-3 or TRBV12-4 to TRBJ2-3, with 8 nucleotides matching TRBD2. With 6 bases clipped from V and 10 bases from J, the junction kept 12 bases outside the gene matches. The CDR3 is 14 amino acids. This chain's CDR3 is CASRSAGEAVAQYF. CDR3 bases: TGTGCCAGCAGATCAGCGGGAGAGGCCGTTGCGCAGTATTTT.

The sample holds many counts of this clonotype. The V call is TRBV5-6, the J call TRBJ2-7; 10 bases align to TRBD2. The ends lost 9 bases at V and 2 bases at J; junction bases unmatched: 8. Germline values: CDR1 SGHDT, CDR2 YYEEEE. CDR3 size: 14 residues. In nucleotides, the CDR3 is TGTGCCACCAAGAGGACTAGCGGAGCCTACGAGCAGTACGTC. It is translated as CATKRTSGAYEQYV.

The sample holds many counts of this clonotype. CDR3 DNA sequence: TGTGCCAGCAGCCAAGGAGGTCCCGGGGAGCTGTTTTTT. Translation: CASSQGGPGELFF. V and J are TRBV3-1 and TRBJ2-2, with D unresolved. In germline, CDR1 is LGHDT, CDR2 YNNKEL (reference sequence). With 1 base removed from V and 6 bases from J, the gap between germline ends came to 6 bases. The CDR3 is 13 residues long.

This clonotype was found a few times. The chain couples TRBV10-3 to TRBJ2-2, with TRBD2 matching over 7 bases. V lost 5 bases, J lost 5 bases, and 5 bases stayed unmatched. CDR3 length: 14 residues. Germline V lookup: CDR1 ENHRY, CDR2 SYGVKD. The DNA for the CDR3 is TGTGCCATCAGTTCCTGGGGGGGGACCGGGGAGCTGTTTTTT. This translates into CAISSWGGTGELFF.

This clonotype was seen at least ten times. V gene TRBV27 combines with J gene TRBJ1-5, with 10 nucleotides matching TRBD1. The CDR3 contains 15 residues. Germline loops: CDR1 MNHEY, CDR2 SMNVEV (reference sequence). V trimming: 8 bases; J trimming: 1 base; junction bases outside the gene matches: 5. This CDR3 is CASGGTGVSNQPQHF. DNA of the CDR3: TGTGCCAGCGGGGGGACAGGGGTAAGCAATCAGCCCCAGCATTTT.

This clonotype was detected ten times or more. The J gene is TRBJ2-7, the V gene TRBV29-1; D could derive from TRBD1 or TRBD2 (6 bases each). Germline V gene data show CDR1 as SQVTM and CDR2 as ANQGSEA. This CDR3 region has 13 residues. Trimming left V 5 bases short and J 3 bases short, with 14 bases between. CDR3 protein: CSVQEGGIYEQYF. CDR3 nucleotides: TGCAGCGTTCAGGAGGGGGGTATCTACGAGCAGTACTTC.

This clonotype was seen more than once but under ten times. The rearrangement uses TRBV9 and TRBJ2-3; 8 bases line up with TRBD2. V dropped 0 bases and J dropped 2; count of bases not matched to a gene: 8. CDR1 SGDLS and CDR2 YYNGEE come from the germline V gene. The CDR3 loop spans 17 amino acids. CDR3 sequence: CASSVDPSGLITDTQYF. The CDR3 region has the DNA TGTGCCAGCAGCGTAGACCCTAGCGGGTTGATCACAGATACGCAGTATTTT.

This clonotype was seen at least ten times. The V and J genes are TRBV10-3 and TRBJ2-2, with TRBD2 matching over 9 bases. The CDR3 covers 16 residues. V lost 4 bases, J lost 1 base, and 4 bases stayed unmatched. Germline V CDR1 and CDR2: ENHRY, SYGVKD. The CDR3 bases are TGTGCCATCAGTGCCCCTAGCGGGATGAACACCGGGGAGCTGTTTTTT. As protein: CAISAPSGMNTGELFF.

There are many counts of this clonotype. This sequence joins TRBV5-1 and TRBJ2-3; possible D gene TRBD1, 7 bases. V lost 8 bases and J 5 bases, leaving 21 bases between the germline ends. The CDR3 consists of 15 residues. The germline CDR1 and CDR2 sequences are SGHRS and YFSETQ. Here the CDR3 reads CARSSGDSAGDTQYF. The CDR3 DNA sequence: TGCGCCAGATCCTCGGGGGACAGCGCTGGAGATACGCAGTATTTT.

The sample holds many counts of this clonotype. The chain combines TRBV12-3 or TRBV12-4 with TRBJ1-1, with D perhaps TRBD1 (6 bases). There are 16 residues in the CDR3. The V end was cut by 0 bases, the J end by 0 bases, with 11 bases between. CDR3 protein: CASSLAARGLNTEAFF. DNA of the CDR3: TGTGCCAGCAGTTTAGCAGCTAGGGGGTTGAACACTGAAGCTTTCTTT.

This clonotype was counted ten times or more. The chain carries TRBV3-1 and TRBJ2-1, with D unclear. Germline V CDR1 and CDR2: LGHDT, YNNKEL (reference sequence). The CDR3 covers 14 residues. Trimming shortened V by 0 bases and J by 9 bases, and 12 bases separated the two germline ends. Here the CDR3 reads CASSQEFRLTEQFF. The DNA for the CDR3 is TGTGCCAGCAGCCAAGAATTCAGACTTACTGAGCAGTTCTTC.

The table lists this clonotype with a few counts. CDR3 in DNA: TGTGCCAGCAGCTGGACAGGGAGATGGACTGAAGCTTTCTTT. Translating it yields CASSWTGRWTEAFF. V gene TRBV5-4 combines with J gene TRBJ1-1, with 8 positions matching TRBD1. The CDR3 has 14 amino acids. V gave up 3 bases and J gave up 5 bases; unmatched junction bases: 6. The germline V gene encodes CDR1 SGHNT and CDR2 YYREEE (reference sequence).

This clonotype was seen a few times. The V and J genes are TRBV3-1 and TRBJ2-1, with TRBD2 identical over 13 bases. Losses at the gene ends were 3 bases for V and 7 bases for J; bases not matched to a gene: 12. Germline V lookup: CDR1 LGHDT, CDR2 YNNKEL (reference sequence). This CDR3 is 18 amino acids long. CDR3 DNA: TGTGCCAGCAGCCAGACTAGCGGGAGGCCCCCTGAGAGGAATGAGCAGTTCTTC. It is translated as CASSQTSGRPPERNEQFF.

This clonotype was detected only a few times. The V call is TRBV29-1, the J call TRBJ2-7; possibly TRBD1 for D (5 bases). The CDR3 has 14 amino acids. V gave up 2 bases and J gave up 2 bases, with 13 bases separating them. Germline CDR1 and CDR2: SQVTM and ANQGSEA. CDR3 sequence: CSVEIPDKAYEQYF. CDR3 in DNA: TGCAGCGTTGAAATCCCGGACAAGGCCTACGAGCAGTACTTC.

Here the CDR3 DNA reads TGTGCCATCACCACAGGGGACCATGGCTACACCTTC. Its translation: CAITTGDHGYTF. V gene TRBV10-3 combines with J gene TRBJ1-2; 7 bases are a match to TRBD1. Germline V CDR1 and CDR2: ENHRY, SYGVKD. With 7 bases clipped from V and 6 bases from J, the junction kept 5 bases outside the gene matches. The length of the CDR3 is 12 residues.

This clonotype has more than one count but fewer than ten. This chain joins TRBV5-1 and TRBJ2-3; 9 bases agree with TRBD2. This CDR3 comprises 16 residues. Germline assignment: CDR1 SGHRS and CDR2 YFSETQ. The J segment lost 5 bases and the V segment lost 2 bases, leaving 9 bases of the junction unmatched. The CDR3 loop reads CASSFNSGSALDTQYF. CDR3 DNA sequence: TGCGCCAGCAGCTTTAATAGCGGGAGTGCCCTAGATACGCAGTATTTT.

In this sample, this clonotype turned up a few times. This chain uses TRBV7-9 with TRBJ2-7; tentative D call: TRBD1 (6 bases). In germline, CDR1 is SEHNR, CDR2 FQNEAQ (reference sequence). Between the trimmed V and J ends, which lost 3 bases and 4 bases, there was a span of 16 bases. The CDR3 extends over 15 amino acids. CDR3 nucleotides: TGTGCCAGCAGCTTCCAGCAACAGGGTTTTTACGAGCAGTACTTC. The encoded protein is CASSFQQQGFYEQYF.

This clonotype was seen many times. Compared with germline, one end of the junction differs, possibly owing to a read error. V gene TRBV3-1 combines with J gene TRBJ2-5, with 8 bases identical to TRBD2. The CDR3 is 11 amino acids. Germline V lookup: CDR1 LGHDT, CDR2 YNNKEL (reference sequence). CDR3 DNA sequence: TGTGCCAGCAGCCTACGGACTAGCATAGACTTC. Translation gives CASSLRTSIDF.

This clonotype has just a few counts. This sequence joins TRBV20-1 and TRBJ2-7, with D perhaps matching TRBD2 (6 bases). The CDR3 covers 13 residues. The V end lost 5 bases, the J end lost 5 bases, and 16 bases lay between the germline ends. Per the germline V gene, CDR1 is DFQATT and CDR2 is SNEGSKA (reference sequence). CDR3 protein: CSAPRESNNEQYF. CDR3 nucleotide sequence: TGCAGTGCTCCCCGGGAGAGCAACAACGAGCAGTACTTC.

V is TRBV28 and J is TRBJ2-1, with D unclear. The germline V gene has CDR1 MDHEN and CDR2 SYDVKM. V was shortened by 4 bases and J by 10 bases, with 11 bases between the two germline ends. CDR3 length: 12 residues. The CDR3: CASSYTADEQFF. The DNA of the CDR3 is TGTGCCAGCAGTTATACGGCCGACGAGCAGTTCTTC.

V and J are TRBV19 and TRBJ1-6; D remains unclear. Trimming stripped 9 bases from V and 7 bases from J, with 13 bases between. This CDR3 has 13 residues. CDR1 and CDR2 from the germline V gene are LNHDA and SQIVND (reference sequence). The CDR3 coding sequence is TGTGCCAGCCAAAGCACGGTCAATTCACCCCTCCACTTT. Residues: CASQSTVNSPLHF.

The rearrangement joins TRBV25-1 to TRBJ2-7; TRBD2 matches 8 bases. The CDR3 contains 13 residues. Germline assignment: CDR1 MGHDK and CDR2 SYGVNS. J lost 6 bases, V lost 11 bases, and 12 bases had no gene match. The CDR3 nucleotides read TGTGCCTCGTCAGCGCCGGGAGGGGGCGAGCAGTACGTC. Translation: CASSAPGGGEQYV.

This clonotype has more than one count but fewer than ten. The CDR3 DNA follows: TGCAGCGTTGATGTGCCCTCTGGGGCCAACGTCCTGACTTTC. This sequence encodes CSVDVPSGANVLTF. This chain joins TRBV29-1 and TRBJ2-6; D gene unclear. This CDR3 has 14 amino acids. Germline V lookup: CDR1 SQVTM, CDR2 ANQGSEA. Trimming took 3 bases from V and 0 from J, leaving 6 bases between them.

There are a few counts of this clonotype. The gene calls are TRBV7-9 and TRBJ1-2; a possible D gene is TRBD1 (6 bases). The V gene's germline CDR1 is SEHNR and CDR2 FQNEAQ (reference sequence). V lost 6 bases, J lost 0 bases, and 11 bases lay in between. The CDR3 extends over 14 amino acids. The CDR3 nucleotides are TGTGCCAGCAGATCCACAGGGACTAACTATGGCTACACCTTC. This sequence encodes CASRSTGTNYGYTF.

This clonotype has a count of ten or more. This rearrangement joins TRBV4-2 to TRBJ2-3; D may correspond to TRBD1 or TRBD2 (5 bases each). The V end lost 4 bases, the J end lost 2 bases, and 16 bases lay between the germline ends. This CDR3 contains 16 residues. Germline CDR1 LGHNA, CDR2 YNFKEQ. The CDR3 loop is CASSLSLGGTTDTQYF. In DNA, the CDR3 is TGTGCCAGCAGCCTTAGCCTTGGGGGAACCACAGATACGCAGTATTTT.

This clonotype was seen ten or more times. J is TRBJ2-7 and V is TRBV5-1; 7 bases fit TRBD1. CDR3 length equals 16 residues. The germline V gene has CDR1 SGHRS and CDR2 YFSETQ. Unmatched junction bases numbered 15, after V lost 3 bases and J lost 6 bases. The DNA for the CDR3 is TGCGCCAGCAGCTGGCCCAGGGACAGCCTCAAGGTCGAGCAGTACTTC. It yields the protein CASSWPRDSLKVEQYF.

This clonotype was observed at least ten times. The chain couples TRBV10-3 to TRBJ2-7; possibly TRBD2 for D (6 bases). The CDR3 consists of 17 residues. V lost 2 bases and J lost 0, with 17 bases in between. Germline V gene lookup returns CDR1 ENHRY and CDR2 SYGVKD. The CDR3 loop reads CAISEGPDSGASYEQYF. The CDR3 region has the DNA TGTGCCATCAGTGAGGGCCCCGATAGCGGAGCCTCCTACGAGCAGTACTTC.